This T cell receptor beta chain was recorded in a study of post-analysis software for immune sequencing data. This clonotype has more than one count but fewer than ten. Unique molecular identifiers had been added to the TCR beta cDNA libraries. From the PCR reads, TCRdb called clonotypes with MiXCR, one entry per CDR3 protein. The sample consists of roughly 160,000 distinct CDR3 sequences, around 36% of them appearing once. The CDR3 length is 17 residues. After removal of 2 bases from V and 5 bases from J, the junction contained 6 bases not matched to a gene. The germline gives CDR1 MNHEY, CDR2 SVGEGT.

The TCR sequence derives from a girl aged 10-17 years with multiple sclerosis. This specimen consisted of blood, obtained after autologous hematopoietic stem cell transplantation. This chain connects TRBV6-2 or TRBV6-3 to TRBJ2-1, with TRBD2 matching over 13 bases. The CDR3 is CASSYLKTSGGDNEQFF. DNA of the CDR3: TGTGCCAGCAGTTACCTAAAAACTAGCGGGGGGGACAATGAGCAGTTCTTC.